The 3 T cell receptor beta chains listed next were all sequenced from one sample in a study of PD-1 blockade in classical Hodgkin lymphoma. Documented time point: cycle 4 day 1 (C4D1), after less than 7 weeks of nivolumab. Every patient was affected by relapse after autologous stem cell transplantation, while exposure to brentuximab vedotin was not uniform. TCRdb keeps only in-frame clones here, not all; method: immunoSEQ multiplex PCR. The repertoire holds some 93,000 clones, around 78% seen once, with roughly 9.4% in the top ten. The specimen comprised peripheral blood mononuclear cells (PBMCs), sampled before the fourth cycle of nivolumab. The receptors shown here come from a human donor with classical Hodgkin lymphoma.

The chain has TRBV7-2 and TRBJ1-2; 8 nucleotides align to TRBD1. With V trimmed by 5 bases and J by 2 bases, 10 bases remained unmatched. The CDR3 consists of 16 residues. CDR1 and CDR2 from the germline V gene are SGHTA and FQGNSA. The CDR3 reads CASSKSPGQDNYGYTF. Written as DNA, the CDR3 is TGTGCCAGCAGCAAAAGCCCGGGACAGGACAACTATGGCTACACCTTC.

This rearrangement joins TRBV5-1 to TRBJ1-4; 8 bases are a match to TRBD1. V gave up 1 base and J gave up 6 bases; unmatched junction bases: 2. The CDR3 is 14 residues long. Germline V lookup: CDR1 SGHRS, CDR2 YFSETQ. CDR3 protein: CASSLSGGDEKLFF. The CDR3 DNA is TGCGCCAGCAGCTTGTCAGGGGGCGATGAAAAACTGTTTTTT.

This clone has a single count. The V gene is TRBV5-4, the J gene TRBJ1-5; no clear D. The CDR3 sequence is 16 residues long. Germline CDR1 and CDR2: SGHNT and YYREEE (reference sequence). V was trimmed by 0 bases and J by 9 bases, leaving 19 bases between them. CDR3 residues: CASSLGGPGDQGPQHF. The CDR3 coding sequence is TGTGCCAGCAGCTTGGGGGGTCCCGGGGATCAAGGGCCCCAGCATTTT.